The 19 T cell receptor beta chains below were found in one sample sequenced in a study of CD4 T cell repertoires in COVID-19. The memory T cells were sequenced right after ex vivo isolation, without culture. Assay used: immunoSEQ multiplex PCR; TCRdb lists only in-frame clones, some missing. The data contain some 24,000 clones, 93% of them singletons. This sample comprised circulating follicular helper CD4+ T cells (cTfh) from blood, obtained before the COVID-19 pandemic. These receptors all stem from a human donor who had COVID-19.

The chain uses TRBV5-8 and TRBJ2-5; 12 positions agree with TRBD2. Per the germline V gene, CDR1 is SGHTS and CDR2 is YDEGEE. The CDR3 consists of 16 residues. Trimming cost V 0 bases and J 3 bases; bases outside gene matches: 3. CDR3 in amino acids: CASSLVLAGGKETQYF. The CDR3 nucleotides read TGTGCCAGCAGCTTGGTCCTAGCGGGGGGGAAAGAGACCCAGTACTTC.

The J gene is TRBJ2-1, the V gene TRBV5-1; 8 nucleotides align to TRBD2. The V gene's germline CDR1 is SGHRS and CDR2 YFSETQ. The ends lost 3 bases at V and 5 bases at J; junction bases unmatched: 10. The CDR3 totals 16 residues. This CDR3 reads CASSSNPSGPHNEQFF. The DNA of the CDR3 is TGCGCCAGCAGCTCCAACCCTAGCGGGCCCCACAATGAGCAGTTCTTC.

This clone was observed a single time. The V and J genes are TRBV28 and TRBJ2-7, with 8 bases that match TRBD1. Germline values: CDR1 MDHEN, CDR2 SYDVKM. CDR3 size: 16 residues. The trim removed 3 bases at V and 1 base at J, leaving 8 bases unmatched. In DNA form, the CDR3 reads TGTGCCAGCAGTTTCCCTAGACAGGGGAGGTCCTACGAGCAGTACTTC. Amino acids: CASSFPRQGRSYEQYF.

The V call is TRBV6-6, the J call TRBJ2-5; D may be TRBD1 (6 bases). CDR1 and CDR2 (germline): MNHNY, SVGAGI (reference sequence). The CDR3 extends over 16 amino acids. Trimming cost V 6 bases and J 4 bases, with 21 bases left between them. In DNA form, the CDR3 reads TGTGCCAGCAGAACCCCTACTAGTAGGGGGACAGAGACCCAGTACTTC. This codes for CASRTPTSRGTETQYF.

This clone came up a few times. CDR3 region: CASSAGTSGSTDTQYF. The CDR3 region has the DNA TGTGCCAGCTCAGCCGGGACTAGCGGGAGCACAGATACGCAGTATTTT. The chain has TRBV18 and TRBJ2-3; 12 bases align to TRBD2. The CDR3 spans 16 residues. CDR1 and CDR2 (germline): KGHSH, LQKENI. Germline trimming cut 5 bases from V and 0 bases from J; bases unmatched to any gene: 3.

The rearrangement uses TRBV14 and TRBJ1-5, with TRBD1 as a possible D gene (5 bases). The V gene's germline CDR1 is SGHDN and CDR2 FVKESK. This CDR3 spans 14 amino acids. V lost 0 bases and J 4 bases, leaving 7 bases between the germline ends. The CDR3 sequence is CASSQDRGNQPQHF. CDR3 DNA sequence: TGTGCCAGCAGCCAAGATCGGGGGAATCAGCCCCAGCATTTT.

This chain joins TRBV7-2 and TRBJ1-5, with D maybe TRBD1 (5 bases). The V end was cut by 3 bases, the J end by 2 bases, with 5 bases between. CDR3 length equals 13 residues. Looked up from germline, CDR1 is SGHTA and CDR2 is FQGNSA. The DNA for the CDR3 is TGTGCCAGCAGCTTCAGGGGCAATCAGCCCCAGCATTTT. It encodes CASSFRGNQPQHF.

V gene TRBV4-1 combines with J gene TRBJ2-2; TRBD2 matches 8 bases. Germline lookup yields CDR1 MGHRA and CDR2 YSYEKL. V lost 3 bases, J lost 6 bases, and 9 bases stayed unmatched. The CDR3 sequence is 16 residues long. This CDR3 is CASSQLSGGPPGELFF. The DNA of the CDR3 is TGCGCCAGCAGCCAGTTGTCGGGAGGGCCCCCCGGGGAGCTGTTTTTT.

J is TRBJ2-7 and V is TRBV5-1, with TRBD1 matching over 7 bases. Germline lookup yields CDR1 SGHRS and CDR2 YFSETQ. The CDR3 contains 12 residues. With 2 bases clipped from V and 5 bases from J, the junction kept 1 base outside the gene matches. The CDR3: CASSFQGDEQYF. CDR3 sequence (DNA): TGCGCCAGCAGCTTCCAGGGGGACGAGCAGTACTTC.

The rearrangement uses TRBV5-1 and TRBJ2-5; TRBD1 might be the D (5 bases). The CDR3 spans 15 residues. Germline V lookup: CDR1 SGHRS, CDR2 YFSETQ. The V and J ends lost 1 base and 4 bases respectively, with 14 bases between them. The CDR3 spells CASSLPQGTRETQYF. The CDR3 nucleotides are TGCGCCAGCAGCTTGCCGCAGGGCACACGAGAGACCCAGTACTTC.

This clone was counted a single time. The chain links TRBV5-1 to TRBJ2-5; 13 bases are shared with TRBD2. J lost 2 bases, V lost 4 bases, and 8 bases had no gene match. The CDR3 is 17 amino acids. In germline, CDR1 is SGHRS, CDR2 YFSETQ. Here the CDR3 DNA reads TGCGCCAGCAGCCGTTCTTTGACTAGCGGGAGGCAAGAGACCCAGTACTTC. This codes for CASSRSLTSGRQETQYF. Variable domain in full (rest from reference TRBV5-1 and TRBJ2-5): KAGVTQTPRYLIKTRGQQVTLSCSPISGHRSVSWYQQTPGQGLQFLFEYFSETQRNKGNFPGRFSGRQFSNSRSEMNVSTLELGDSALYLCASSRSLTSGRQETQYFGPGTRLLVL.

The chain links TRBV18 to TRBJ1-1, with TRBD1 identical over 10 bases. The CDR3 is made up of 17 amino acids. Looked up from germline, CDR1 is KGHSH and CDR2 is LQKENI. The V and J ends lost 2 bases and 4 bases, in that order; junction bases with no gene match: 10. In DNA form, the CDR3 reads TGTGCCAGCTCACCAATAGGACAGGGGGACGTTGGCACTGAAGCTTTCTTT. Its translation: CASSPIGQGDVGTEAFF.

This rearrangement joins TRBV9 to TRBJ1-1; 7 nucleotides align to TRBD1. V trimming: 4 bases; J trimming: 3 bases; junction bases outside the gene matches: 12. Germline CDR1 reads SGDLS; CDR2 reads YYNGEE. This CDR3 is built from 16 residues. Here the CDR3 DNA reads TGTGCCAGCAGCACCCGGGAGGGGGCTCCCGACACTGAAGCTTTCTTT. Amino acids: CASSTREGAPDTEAFF.

This clone was picked up a small number of times. This chain connects TRBV4-2 to TRBJ2-1; the match to TRBD1 covers 9 bases. With 3 bases clipped from V and 7 bases from J, the junction kept 13 bases outside the gene matches. The CDR3 is 17 residues long. Per the germline V gene, CDR1 is LGHNA and CDR2 is YNFKEQ. The chain's CDR3 is CASSQGQGGVKANEQFF. CDR3 coding DNA: TGTGCCAGCAGCCAGGGACAGGGAGGCGTTAAAGCGAATGAGCAGTTCTTC.

As DNA, the CDR3 is TGCGCCAGCAGCTTGAGAGGACTAGCGTGGGATGAGCAGTTCTTC. Translation gives CASSLRGLAWDEQFF. The J gene is TRBJ2-1, the V gene TRBV5-1; 9 bases line up with TRBD2. V gave up 1 base and J gave up 8 bases; unmatched junction bases: 7. The CDR3 extends over 15 amino acids. Germline loops: CDR1 SGHRS, CDR2 YFSETQ.

The gene calls are TRBV6-5 and TRBJ2-2, with TRBD2 matching 7 bases. CDR1 MNHEY and CDR2 SVGAGI come from the germline V gene. The CDR3 loop spans 15 amino acids. The V segment lost 0 bases and the J segment 7 bases; nucleotides outside the gene matches: 5. This CDR3 is CASSYSMGGVGELFF. The CDR3 region has the DNA TGTGCCAGCAGTTACTCGATGGGGGGGGTCGGGGAGCTGTTTTTT.

The gene calls are TRBV18 and TRBJ2-1, with TRBD1 matching over 9 bases. CDR3 length: 13 residues. The germline V gene has CDR1 KGHSH and CDR2 LQKENI. Trimming took 3 bases from V and 8 from J; bases not matched to a gene: 2. The CDR3 protein is CASSPRQGDEQFF. For the CDR3, the DNA is TGTGCCAGCTCACCCAGACAGGGGGATGAGCAGTTCTTC. Together with reference TRBV18 and TRBJ2-1, the CDR3 gives the full variable domain: NAGVMQNPRHLVRRRGQEARLRCSPMKGHSHVYWYRQLPEEGLKFMVYLQKENIIDESGMPKERFSAEFPKEGPSILRIQQVVRGDSAAYFCASSPRQGDEQFFGPGTRLTVL.

This chain uses TRBV19 with TRBJ2-2, with 7 bases aligning to TRBD1. Unmatched junction bases numbered 8, after V lost 6 bases and J lost 1 base. Germline CDR1 LNHDA, CDR2 SQIVND (reference sequence). The CDR3 length is 16 residues. CDR3 nucleotides: TGTGCCAGTAGCTTTTGGACAGGTCGGAACACCGGGGAGCTGTTTTTT. Its translation is CASSFWTGRNTGELFF.

The chain employs TRBV19 and TRBJ1-5, with D possibly TRBD1 on 6 matching bases. Deletions cut 7 bases from V and 4 bases from J, with 11 bases between. The germline gives CDR1 LNHDA, CDR2 SQIVND (reference sequence). The CDR3 is made up of 13 amino acids. The CDR3 sequence: CASTGQFNQPQHF. The DNA for the CDR3 is TGTGCCAGTACCGGACAGTTTAATCAGCCCCAGCATTTT.